The next 21 T cell receptor beta chains were all read from a single sample in a study of T-cell memory formation after mild COVID-19. From the 5' RACE reads, TCRdb called clonotypes with MiXCR, one entry per CDR3 protein. In the table there are about 110,000 distinct CDR3 sequences, roughly a sixth of which are singletons. Source material: PBMCs or a T cell subset sorted from them (not recorded which). These receptors came from a man younger than 30 who had mild COVID-19 (a few samples of this study predate the infection). Cell type and time point are not known.

The chain recombines TRBV18 with TRBJ1-2, with D perhaps TRBD1 (6 bases). V was shortened by 2 bases and J by 0 bases, with 7 bases between the two germline ends. CDR3 length: 14 amino acids. Germline V gene lookup returns CDR1 KGHSH and CDR2 LQKENI. CDR3 sequence reads: CASSPAGANYGYTF. CDR3 DNA: TGTGCCAGCTCACCAGCAGGGGCTAACTATGGCTACACCTTC. Complete variable domain (other parts from reference TRBV18 and TRBJ1-2): NAGVMQNPRHLVRRRGQEARLRCSPMKGHSHVYWYRQLPEEGLKFMVYLQKENIIDESGMPKERFSAEFPKEGPSILRIQQVVRGDSAAYFCASSPAGANYGYTFGSGTRLTVV.

This clonotype has a handful of counts. The chain uses TRBV6-5 and TRBJ2-7, with D perhaps TRBD1 (6 bases). Trimming pared 6 bases from V and 2 bases from J, leaving 11 bases between. The CDR3 length is 13 residues. Germline CDR1 is MNHEY and CDR2 is SVGAGI. Written as DNA, the CDR3 is TGTGCCAGCAGCCCGGACAGTACCTACGAGCAGTACTTC. This codes for CASSPDSTYEQYF.

This clonotype was counted at least ten times. The rearrangement uses TRBV7-2 and TRBJ2-3; the D is unclear. Germline lookup yields CDR1 SGHTA and CDR2 FQGNSA. The germline V and J ends were trimmed by 1 base and 0 bases, with 5 bases remaining between them. The CDR3 has 14 amino acids. CDR3 sequence: CASSLGASTDTQYF. The CDR3 DNA reads as TGTGCCAGCAGCTTAGGCGCTAGCACAGATACGCAGTATTTT.

This clonotype has a handful of counts. The chain carries TRBV20-1 and TRBJ2-1; TRBD2 is a possible D gene (5 bases). The CDR3 runs 13 residues. The germline V gene encodes CDR1 DFQATT and CDR2 SNEGSKA (reference sequence). Trimming removed 6 bases from V and 8 bases from J, with 17 bases in between. CDR3 amino acids: CSAPDWRWDEQFF. The CDR3 nucleotides are TGCAGTGCCCCGGACTGGCGGTGGGATGAGCAGTTCTTC.

The chain couples TRBV7-9 to TRBJ1-2; a weak D match, TRBD1 (5 bases). V was clipped by 5 bases and J by 0 bases, with 13 bases between them. Germline V gene lookup returns CDR1 SEHNR and CDR2 FQNEAQ (reference sequence). The CDR3 length is 15 residues. CDR3 in amino acids: CASSRLGVANYGYTF. DNA of the CDR3: TGTGCCAGCAGCCGTCTGGGGGTAGCTAACTATGGCTACACCTTC.

This clonotype was recorded a few times. V and J are TRBV5-1 and TRBJ2-2; possibly TRBD2 for D (6 bases). V shed 0 bases and J shed 4 bases, with 13 bases lying between them. CDR3 length: 16 residues. The germline gives CDR1 SGHRS, CDR2 YFSETQ. CDR3 coding DNA: TGCGCCAGCAGCTTGGACGGACAACTAGCCACCGGGGAGCTGTTTTTT. The encoded protein is CASSLDGQLATGELFF.

This clonotype was seen more than once but under ten times. The CDR3, as DNA: TGCAGTGCTAACAACAGGGGTCTGAACACTGAAGCTTTCTTT. This translates into CSANNRGLNTEAFF. The chain carries TRBV20-1 and TRBJ1-1; TRBD1 aligns across 7 bases. V was pared by 4 bases and J by 0 bases, with 5 bases of the junction left unmatched. The CDR3 consists of 14 residues. The germline gives CDR1 DFQATT, CDR2 SNEGSKA (reference sequence).

This chain joins TRBV5-1 and TRBJ2-5; D perhaps matches TRBD2 (6 bases). The V gene's germline CDR1 is SGHRS and CDR2 YFSETQ. V was pared by 0 bases and J by 2 bases, with 11 bases between. This CDR3 region has 15 residues. CDR3 amino acids: CASSLVPGEQETQYF. The CDR3 coding sequence is TGCGCCAGCAGCTTGGTTCCGGGAGAGCAAGAGACCCAGTACTTC.

CDR3 in amino acids: CASSFSTTYRTDTQYF. The CDR3 DNA follows: TGTGCCAGCAGTTTCTCCACAACCTATCGAACAGATACGCAGTATTTT. The J gene is TRBJ2-3, the V gene TRBV27; D remains ambiguous. The CDR3 is 16 amino acids. From germline, CDR1 is MNHEY and CDR2 SMNVEV (reference sequence). Trimming shortened V by 3 bases and J by 3 bases, and 16 bases separated the two germline ends.

This clonotype was recorded a few times. V is TRBV7-9 and J is TRBJ2-7; D is possibly TRBD2 (6 bases). This CDR3 has 15 residues. Germline loops: CDR1 SEHNR, CDR2 FQNEAQ (reference sequence). V lost 5 bases and J lost 4, with 18 bases in between. As DNA, the CDR3 is TGTGCCAGCAGCGACACCCCGGGACGGGGGTACGAGCAGTACTTC. Its translation is CASSDTPGRGYEQYF. The variable domain in full, with the rest retrieved from reference TRBV7-9 and TRBJ2-7, is DTGVSQNPRHKITKRGQNVTFRCDPISEHNRLYWYRQTLGQGPEFLTYFQNEAQLEKSRLLSDRFSAERPKGSFSTLEIQRTEQGDSAMYLCASSDTPGRGYEQYFGPGTRLTVT.

The chain recombines TRBV5-1 with TRBJ2-6; weak D call: TRBD1 (6 bases). V lost 4 bases to trimming and J lost 0 bases, with 17 bases between them. The CDR3 is 18 amino acids. Germline V gives CDR1 SGHRS, CDR2 YFSETQ. The CDR3 sequence: CASSRNPRDISGANVLTF. The CDR3 bases are TGCGCCAGCAGCCGGAACCCTCGGGACATCTCTGGGGCCAACGTCCTGACTTTC.

The CDR3 is CASSYRGGASGTYNEQFF. CDR3 in DNA: TGCGCCAGCAGCTACCGTGGAGGTGCTAGCGGGACCTACAATGAGCAGTTCTTC. This rearrangement joins TRBV5-1 to TRBJ2-1; 9 bases align to TRBD2. The germline CDR1 and CDR2 sequences are SGHRS and YFSETQ. The length of the CDR3 is 18 residues. V was pared by 3 bases and J by 2 bases, with 12 bases of the junction left unmatched.

This clonotype was seen a handful of times. The V gene is TRBV5-1, the J gene TRBJ2-4; D is ambiguous. Trimming removed 3 bases at V and 5 bases at J, with 3 bases between. Germline V gene lookup returns CDR1 SGHRS and CDR2 YFSETQ. This CDR3 spans 11 amino acids. The CDR3: CASSSENIQYF. CDR3 nucleotide sequence: TGCGCCAGCAGCTCCGAAAACATTCAGTACTTC.

This clonotype was observed a handful of times. The J gene is TRBJ1-1, the V gene TRBV5-5; no clear D gene. Germline CDR1 and CDR2: SGHKS and YYEKEE (reference sequence). The CDR3 covers 14 residues. The V end lost 4 bases, the J end lost 3 bases, and 13 bases lay between the germline ends. CDR3 nucleotides: TGTGCCAGCAGCCCCCCCCGACCCTACACTGAAGCTTTCTTT. Protein product: CASSPPRPYTEAFF.

V and J are TRBV13 and TRBJ2-6, with 7 bases lining up with TRBD2. Germline CDR1 PRHDT, CDR2 FYEKMQ (reference sequence). The V segment lost 7 bases and the J segment 0 bases; nucleotides outside the gene matches: 15. CDR3 length: 19 amino acids. CDR3 region: CASKGRWDYRGSGANVLTF. The CDR3 bases are TGTGCCAGCAAAGGAAGATGGGACTATCGGGGCTCTGGGGCCAACGTCCTGACTTTC.

The V call is TRBV29-1, the J call TRBJ1-1, with D possibly TRBD1 on 6 matching bases. The CDR3 totals 13 residues. Per the germline V gene, CDR1 is SQVTM and CDR2 is ANQGSEA. The DNA for the CDR3 is TGCAGTGGAGCGACAGGAGTGAGCACTGAAGCTTTCTTT. Protein product: CSGATGVSTEAFF. Combining the CDR3 with reference TRBV29-1 and TRBJ1-1 gives the whole variable domain SAVISQKPSRDICQRGTSLTIQCQVDSQVTMMFWYRQQPGQSLTLIATANQGSEATYESGFVIDKFPISRPNLTFSTLTVSNMSPEDSSIYLCSGATGVSTEAFFGQGTRLTVV.

The chain combines TRBV4-3 with TRBJ2-7; 7 bases match TRBD1. The CDR3 has 13 residues. Germline V gene data show CDR1 as LGHNA and CDR2 as YSLEER. Trimming removed 9 bases from V and 3 bases from J; junction bases left unmatched: 8. The CDR3 loop is CASSRDRDYEQYF. CDR3 nucleotides: TGCGCCAGTTCCCGGGACAGAGACTACGAGCAGTACTTC.

This clonotype was seen more than once but under ten times. The rearrangement uses TRBV4-1 and TRBJ1-4; D ambiguous. The length of the CDR3 is 13 residues. The germline CDR1 and CDR2 sequences are MGHRA and YSYEKL. V was shortened by 0 bases and J by 8 bases, with 7 bases between the two germline ends. CDR3 in amino acids: CASSQDWSEKLFF. CDR3 bases: TGCGCCAGCAGCCAAGATTGGTCCGAAAAACTGTTTTTT.

This clonotype came up a few times. This chain uses TRBV12-3 or TRBV12-4 with TRBJ2-1; D gene unclear. V was trimmed by 9 bases and J by 10 bases, leaving 10 bases between them. The CDR3 spans 10 residues. The chain's CDR3 is CASKGWEQFF. In DNA, the CDR3 is TGTGCCAGTAAGGGTTGGGAGCAGTTCTTC.

This chain connects TRBV5-1 to TRBJ1-1; D is unresolved. The germline V gene encodes CDR1 SGHRS and CDR2 YFSETQ. The V gene lost 3 bases and the J gene lost 7 bases, with 13 bases spanning the gap. The CDR3 is 13 residues long. CDR3 sequence (DNA): TGCGCCAGCAGCTGGCAGGACGGAAGTGAAGCTTTCTTT. This encodes CASSWQDGSEAFF.

The V gene is TRBV20-1, the J gene TRBJ1-1; tentative D call: TRBD1 (5 bases). Looked up from germline, CDR1 is DFQATT and CDR2 is SNEGSKA (reference sequence). This CDR3 region has 11 residues. V lost 8 bases to trimming and J lost 6 bases, with 13 bases between them. The CDR3 region has the DNA TGCAGTCTTAGAAGGGGCCCTGAAGCTTTCTTT. Its protein is CSLRRGPEAFF.